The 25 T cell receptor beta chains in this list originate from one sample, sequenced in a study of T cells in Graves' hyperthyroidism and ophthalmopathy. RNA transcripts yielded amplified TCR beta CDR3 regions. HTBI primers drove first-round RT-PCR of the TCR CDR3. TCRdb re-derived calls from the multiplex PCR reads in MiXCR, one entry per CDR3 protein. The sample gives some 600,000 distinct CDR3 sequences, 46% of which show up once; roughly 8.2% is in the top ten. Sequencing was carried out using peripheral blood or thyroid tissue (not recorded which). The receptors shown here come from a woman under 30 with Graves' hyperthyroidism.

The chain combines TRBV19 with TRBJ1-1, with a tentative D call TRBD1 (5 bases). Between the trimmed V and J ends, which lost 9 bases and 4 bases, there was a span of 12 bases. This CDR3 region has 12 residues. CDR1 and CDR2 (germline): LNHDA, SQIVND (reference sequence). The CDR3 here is CASAWGGTEAFF. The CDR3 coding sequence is TGTGCCAGCGCCTGGGGGGGCACTGAAGCTTTCTTT.

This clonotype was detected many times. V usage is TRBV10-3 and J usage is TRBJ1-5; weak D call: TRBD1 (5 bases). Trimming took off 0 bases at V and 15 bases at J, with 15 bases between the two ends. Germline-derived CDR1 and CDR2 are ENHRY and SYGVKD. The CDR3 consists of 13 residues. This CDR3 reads CAISESDRRGLHF. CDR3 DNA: TGTGCCATCAGTGAGTCGGACCGGCGGGGGTTGCATTTT.

CDR3 sequence: CAISESGETQYF. The CDR3 DNA follows: TGTGCCATCAGTGAGTCGGGGGAGACCCAGTACTTC. The chain links TRBV10-3 to TRBJ2-5, with D hard to call. V gave up 0 bases and J gave up 5 bases, with 4 bases separating them. This CDR3 spans 12 amino acids. The V gene's germline CDR1 is ENHRY and CDR2 SYGVKD.

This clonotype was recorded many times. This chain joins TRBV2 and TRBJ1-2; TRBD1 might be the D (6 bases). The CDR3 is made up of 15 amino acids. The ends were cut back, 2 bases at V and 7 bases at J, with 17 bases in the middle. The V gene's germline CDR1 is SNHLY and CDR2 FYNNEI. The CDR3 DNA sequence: TGTGCCAGCAGTGAAACATCCGGGCACAGGGTTGGCTACACCTTC. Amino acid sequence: CASSETSGHRVGYTF. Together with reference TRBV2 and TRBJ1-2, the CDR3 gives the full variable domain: EPEVTQTPSHQVTQMGQEVILRCVPISNHLYFYWYRQILGQKVEFLVSFYNNEISEKSEIFDDQFSVERPDGSNFTLKIRSTKLEDSAMYFCASSETSGHRVGYTFGSGTRLTVV.

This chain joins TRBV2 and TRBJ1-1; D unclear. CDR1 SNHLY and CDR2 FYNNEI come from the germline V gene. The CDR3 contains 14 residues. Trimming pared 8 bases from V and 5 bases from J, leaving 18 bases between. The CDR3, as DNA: TGTGCCAGCTCACCATCACGATCTGGGACTGAAGCTTTCTTT. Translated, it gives CASSPSRSGTEAFF. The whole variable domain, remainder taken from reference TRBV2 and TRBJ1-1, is EPEVTQTPSHQVTQMGQEVILRCVPISNHLYFYWYRQILGQKVEFLVSFYNNEISEKSEIFDDQFSVERPDGSNFTLKIRSTKLEDSAMYFCASSPSRSGTEAFFGQGTRLTVV.

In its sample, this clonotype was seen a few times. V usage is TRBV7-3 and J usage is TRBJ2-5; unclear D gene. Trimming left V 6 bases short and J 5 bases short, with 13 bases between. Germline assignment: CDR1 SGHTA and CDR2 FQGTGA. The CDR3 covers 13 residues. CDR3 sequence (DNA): TGTGCCAGCAGGTCCAAAAAAGGGGAGACCCAGTACTTC. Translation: CASRSKKGETQYF.

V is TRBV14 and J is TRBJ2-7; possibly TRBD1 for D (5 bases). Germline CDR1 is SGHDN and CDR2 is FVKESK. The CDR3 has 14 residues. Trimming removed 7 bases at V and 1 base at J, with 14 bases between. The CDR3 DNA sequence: TGTGCCAGCAAAGGTGGGCCAGGGTCCTACGAGCAGTACTTC. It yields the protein CASKGGPGSYEQYF.

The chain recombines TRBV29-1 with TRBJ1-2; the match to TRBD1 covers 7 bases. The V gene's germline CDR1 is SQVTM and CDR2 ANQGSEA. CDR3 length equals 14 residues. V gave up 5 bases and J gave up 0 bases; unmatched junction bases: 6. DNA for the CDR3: TGCAGCGTTTCCGGGACAGAGACTAACTATGGCTACACCTTC. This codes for CSVSGTETNYGYTF.

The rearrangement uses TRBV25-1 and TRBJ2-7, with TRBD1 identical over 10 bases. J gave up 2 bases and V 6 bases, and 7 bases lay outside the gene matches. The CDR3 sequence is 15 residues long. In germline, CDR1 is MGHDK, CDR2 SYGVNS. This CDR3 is CASSPGTGVTYEQYF. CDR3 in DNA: TGTGCCAGCAGCCCCGGGACAGGGGTCACCTACGAGCAGTACTTC.

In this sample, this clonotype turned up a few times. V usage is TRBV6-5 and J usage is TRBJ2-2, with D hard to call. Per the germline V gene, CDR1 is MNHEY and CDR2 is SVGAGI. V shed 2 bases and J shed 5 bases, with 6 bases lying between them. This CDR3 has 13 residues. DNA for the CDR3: TGTGCCAGCAGTTACACGGTGACCGGGGAGCTGTTTTTT. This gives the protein CASSYTVTGELFF.

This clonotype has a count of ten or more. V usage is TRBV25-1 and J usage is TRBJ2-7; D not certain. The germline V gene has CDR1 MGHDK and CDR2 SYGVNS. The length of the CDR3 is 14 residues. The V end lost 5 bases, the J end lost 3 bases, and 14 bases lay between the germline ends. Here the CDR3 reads CASSPGVRHYEQYF. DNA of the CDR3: TGTGCCAGCAGTCCCGGAGTACGGCACTACGAGCAGTACTTC.

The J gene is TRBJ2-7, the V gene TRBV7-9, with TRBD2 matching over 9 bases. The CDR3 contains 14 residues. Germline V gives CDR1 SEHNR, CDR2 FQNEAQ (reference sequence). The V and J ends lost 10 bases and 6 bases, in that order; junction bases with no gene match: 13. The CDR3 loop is CATGGGGRGGEQYF. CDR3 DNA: TGTGCCACCGGAGGAGGCGGGAGGGGAGGCGAGCAGTACTTC. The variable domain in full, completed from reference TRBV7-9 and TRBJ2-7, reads DTGVSQNPRHKITKRGQNVTFRCDPISEHNRLYWYRQTLGQGPEFLTYFQNEAQLEKSRLLSDRFSAERPKGSFSTLEIQRTEQGDSAMYLCATGGGGRGGEQYFGPGTRLTVT.

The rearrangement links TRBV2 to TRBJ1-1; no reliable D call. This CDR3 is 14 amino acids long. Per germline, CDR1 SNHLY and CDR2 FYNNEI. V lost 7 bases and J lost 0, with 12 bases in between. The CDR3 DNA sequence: TGTGCCAGCACCGAGGCAGCCTTGAACACTGAAGCTTTCTTT. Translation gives CASTEAALNTEAFF.

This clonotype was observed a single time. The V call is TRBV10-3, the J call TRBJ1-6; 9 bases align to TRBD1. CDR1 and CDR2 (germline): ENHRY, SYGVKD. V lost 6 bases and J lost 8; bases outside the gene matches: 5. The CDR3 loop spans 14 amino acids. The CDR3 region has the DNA TGTGCCATCAGATCGACAGGGGGGGATTCACCCCTCCACTTT. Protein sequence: CAIRSTGGDSPLHF.

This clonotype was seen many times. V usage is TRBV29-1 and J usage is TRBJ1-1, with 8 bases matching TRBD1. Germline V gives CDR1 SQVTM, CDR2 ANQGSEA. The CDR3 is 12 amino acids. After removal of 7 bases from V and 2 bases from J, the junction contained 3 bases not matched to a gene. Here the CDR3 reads CSGDRGNTEAFF. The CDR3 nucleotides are TGCAGCGGTGACAGGGGTAACACTGAAGCTTTCTTT. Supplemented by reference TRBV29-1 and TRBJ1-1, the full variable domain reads SAVISQKPSRDICQRGTSLTIQCQVDSQVTMMFWYRQQPGQSLTLIATANQGSEATYESGFVIDKFPISRPNLTFSTLTVSNMSPEDSSIYLCSGDRGNTEAFFGQGTRLTVV.

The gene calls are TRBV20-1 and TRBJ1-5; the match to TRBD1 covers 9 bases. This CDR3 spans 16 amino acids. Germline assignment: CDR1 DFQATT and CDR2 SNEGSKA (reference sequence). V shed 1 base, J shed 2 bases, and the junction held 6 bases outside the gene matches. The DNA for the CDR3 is TGCAGTGCTAGAGGGGACAGGGCCTCACGCAATCAGCCCCAGCATTTT. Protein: CSARGDRASRNQPQHF.

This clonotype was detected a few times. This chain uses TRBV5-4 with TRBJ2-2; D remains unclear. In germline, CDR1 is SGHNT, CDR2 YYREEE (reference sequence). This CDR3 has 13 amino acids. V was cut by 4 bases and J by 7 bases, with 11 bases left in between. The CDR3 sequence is CASSHLLDGELFF. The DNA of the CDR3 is TGTGCCAGCAGCCACCTACTGGACGGGGAGCTGTTTTTT.

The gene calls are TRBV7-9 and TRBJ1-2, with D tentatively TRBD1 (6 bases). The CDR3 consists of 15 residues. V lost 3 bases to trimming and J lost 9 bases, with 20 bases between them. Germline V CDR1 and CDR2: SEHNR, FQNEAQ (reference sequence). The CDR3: CASSLVGGPGFSYTF. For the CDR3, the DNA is TGTGCCAGCAGCTTGGTAGGGGGACCCGGATTTAGCTACACCTTC.

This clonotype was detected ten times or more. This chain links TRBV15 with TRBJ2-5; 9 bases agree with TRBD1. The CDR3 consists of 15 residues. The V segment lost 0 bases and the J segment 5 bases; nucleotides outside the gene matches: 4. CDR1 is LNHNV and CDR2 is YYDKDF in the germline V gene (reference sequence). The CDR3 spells CATSREGQGRETQYF. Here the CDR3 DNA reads TGTGCCACCAGCAGAGAGGGACAGGGTAGGGAGACCCAGTACTTC.

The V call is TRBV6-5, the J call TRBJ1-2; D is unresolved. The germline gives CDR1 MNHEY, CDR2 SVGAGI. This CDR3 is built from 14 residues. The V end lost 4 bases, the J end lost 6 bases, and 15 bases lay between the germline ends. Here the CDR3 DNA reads TGTGCCAGCAGTTTTCCCCGGACTGCAAATGGCTACACCTTC. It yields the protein CASSFPRTANGYTF.

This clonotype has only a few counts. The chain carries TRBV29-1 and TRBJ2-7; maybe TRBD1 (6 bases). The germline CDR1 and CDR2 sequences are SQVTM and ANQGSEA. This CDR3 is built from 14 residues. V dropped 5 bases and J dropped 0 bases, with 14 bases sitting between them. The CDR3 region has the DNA TGCAGCGTTACCCGACAGGCCGTCTCCTACGAGCAGTACTTC. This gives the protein CSVTRQAVSYEQYF.

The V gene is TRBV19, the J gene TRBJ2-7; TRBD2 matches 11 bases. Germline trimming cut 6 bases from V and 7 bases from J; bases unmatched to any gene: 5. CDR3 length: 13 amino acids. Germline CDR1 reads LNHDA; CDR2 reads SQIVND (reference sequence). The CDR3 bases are TGTGCCAGTAGCCGACTAGCGGGATTGGAGCAGTACTTC. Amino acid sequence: CASSRLAGLEQYF.

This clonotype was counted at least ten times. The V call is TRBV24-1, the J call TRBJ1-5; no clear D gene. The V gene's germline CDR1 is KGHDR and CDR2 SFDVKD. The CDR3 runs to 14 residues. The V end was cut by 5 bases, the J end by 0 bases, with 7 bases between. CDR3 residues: CATSVSTSNQPQHF. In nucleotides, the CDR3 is TGTGCCACCAGTGTGTCAACTAGCAATCAGCCCCAGCATTTT.

The CDR3: CATCRDRSYEQYF. The CDR3 region has the DNA TGTGCCACCTGCCGGGACAGATCCTACGAGCAGTACTTC. This chain joins TRBV15 and TRBJ2-7; 7 bases are shared with TRBD1. This CDR3 has 13 amino acids. V gave up 8 bases and J gave up 1 base; unmatched junction bases: 5. Germline assignment: CDR1 LNHNV and CDR2 YYDKDF (reference sequence).

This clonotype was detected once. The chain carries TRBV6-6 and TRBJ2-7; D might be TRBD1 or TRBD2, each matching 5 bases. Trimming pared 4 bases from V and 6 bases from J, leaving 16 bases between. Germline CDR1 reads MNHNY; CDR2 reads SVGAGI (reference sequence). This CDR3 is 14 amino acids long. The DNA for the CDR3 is TGTGCCAGCAGTTTAACCGGGGCTAGAGGCGAGCAGTACTTC. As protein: CASSLTGARGEQYF.